Listed below are T cell receptor beta chains from one sample, sequenced in a study of blood T cell repertoires in COVID-19. TCRdb keeps only in-frame clones here, not all; method: immunoSEQ multiplex PCR. This table holds approximately 380,000 clones, around 85% found once. The source material was peripheral blood. The receptor source for this set is a woman aged 18-29 years with acute or convalescent COVID-19. The CDR3 runs from the conserved cysteine through the conserved F or W. D genes are given only for firm matches. The size field is filled for only some rows; it gives once, few, many or a size class.

j_call v_call clone_size d_call cdr3_nt cdr3_aa
TRBJ2-3 TRBV6-5 - - TGTGCCAGCAGCAGGGGTGGGGATACGCAGTATTTT CASSRGGDTQYF
TRBJ2-3 TRBV19 - TRBD2 TGTGCCAGTAGTCCTCCTGGGGGGGGTGTGATGTTCTACACAGATACGCAGTATTTT CASSPPGGGVMFYTDTQYF
TRBJ1-1 TRBV2 - - TGTGCCAGCAGTGAAGGGGCAGCCCTGAACACTGAAGCTTTCTTT CASSEGAALNTEAFF
TRBJ2-5 TRBV2 - - TGTGCCAGCAGTGATATAAGTTGGTATAGAGGGATGGAGACCCAGTACTTC CASSDISWYRGMETQYF
TRBJ2-7 TRBV14 few - TGTGCCAGCAGCCCGAGTTCATCGAGCTCCTACGAGCAGTACTTC CASSPSSSSSYEQYF
TRBJ1-1 TRBV14 - - TGTGCCAGCAGCCAAGATCGGAACACTGAAGCTTTCTTT CASSQDRNTEAFF
TRBJ1-4 TRBV28 - TRBD1 TGTGCCAGCAGTCCGGAGTCCGGGACAGGGGGTGAAAAACTGTTTTTT CASSPESGTGGEKLFF
TRBJ2-2 TRBV4-2 - - TGTGCCAGCAGCCAAGATCGCAGGACGAACACCGGGGAGCTGTTTTTT CASSQDRRTNTGELFF
TRBJ1-1 TRBV2 - - TGTGCCAGCAGTGCAGGGGACACTGAAGCTTTCTTT CASSAGDTEAFF
TRBJ1-2 TRBV2 - - TGTGCCAGCAGTGATCCGGGTTTCGGTTATGGCTACACCTTC CASSDPGFGYGYTF
TRBJ2-1 TRBV6-6 - TRBD1 TGTGCCAGCAGTTCCGGGACAGGGATTAACAATGAGCAGTTCTTC CASSSGTGINNEQFF
TRBJ1-1 TRBV19 - TRBD1 TGTGCCAGTAGTATCAGGGGGACGAACACTGAAGCTTTCTTT CASSIRGTNTEAFF
TRBJ2-7 TRBV15 - TRBD1 TGTGCCACCGCATTCGACAGGGGAACCTACGAGCAGTACTTC CATAFDRGTYEQYF
TRBJ1-3 TRBV27 - - TGTGCCAGCAGTTTGCGGGCATTTGGAAACACCATATATTTT CASSLRAFGNTIYF
TRBJ2-1 TRBV19 - - TGTGCCAGTAGCTTAGATTCGAGCTCCTACAATGAGCAGTTCTTC CASSLDSSSYNEQFF
TRBJ1-1 TRBV19 - - TGTGCCAGTAGTCCTCAACAAGGGGGTGCTGAAGCTTTCTTT CASSPQQGGAEAFF
TRBJ2-3 TRBV24-1 - TRBD2 TGTGCCACCAGTGATTTTAGCCTAGCGGGAAGCACAGATACGCAGTATTTT CATSDFSLAGSTDTQYF
TRBJ2-5 TRBV6-5 - - TGTGCCAGCAGTTACTCTCTGGGGGGGCGGGGGACCCAGTACTTC CASSYSLGGRGTQYF
TRBJ1-6 TRBV19 - - TGTGCCAGTAGTATAGCGGGGAATAATTCACCCCTCCACTTT CASSIAGNNSPLHF
TRBJ1-1 TRBV28 - - TGTGCCAGCAGGGTGACAGGCCATGAGAACACTGAAGCTTTCTTT CASRVTGHENTEAFF
TRBJ1-1 TRBV29-1 once TRBD1 TGCAGCGGTAGGACAGGGTGGGGCATGAACACTGAAGCTTTCTTT CSGRTGWGMNTEAFF
TRBJ1-5 TRBV10-2 - - TGCGCCAGCAGTGAGTACGGGACTAGTCAGCCCCAGCATTTT CASSEYGTSQPQHF
TRBJ1-2 TRBV7-9 - - TGTGCCAGCAGCTTTTCAGGGGTTGATGGCTACACCTTC CASSFSGVDGYTF
TRBJ2-3 TRBV14 - - TGTGCCAGCAGCCGCGGTAGCACAGATACGCAGTATTTT CASSRGSTDTQYF
TRBJ2-2 TRBV6-1 - - TGTGCCAGCAGTTATACAGGGGGGGAGCTGTTTTTT CASSYTGGELFF
TRBJ2-2 TRBV15 - - TGTGCCACCAGCAGAGGGCGTGGCAGGGTGGACACCGGGGAGCTGTTTTTT CATSRGRGRVDTGELFF
TRBJ1-2 TRBV5-1 - - TGCGCCAGCAGCTTGGCACGGGATGGCTACACCTTC CASSLARDGYTF
TRBJ2-3 TRBV20-1 - - TGCAGTGCTATAGGAGGCCCCCCGCAGTATTTT CSAIGGPPQYF
TRBJ1-2 TRBV7-9 - - TGTGCCAGCAGCCCGGCGCTCGCGGGGGGCTACACCTTC CASSPALAGGYTF
TRBJ2-7 TRBV6-5 - TRBD1 TGTGCCAGCTCCCGGACAGGGGGCCCCTACGAGCAGTACTTC CASSRTGGPYEQYF
TRBJ2-5 TRBV5-1 - - TGCGCCAGCAGCTTGTCCGGGATCGAGACCCAGTACTTC CASSLSGIETQYF
TRBJ1-5 TRBV6-1 - - TGTGCCAGCAGTGAGGTGGGGGGGCTGAGTGTATCGCAGCCCCAGCATTTT CASSEVGGLSVSQPQHF
TRBJ2-3 TRBV24-1 - TRBD1 TGTGCCACCAGTGATTTCAGGGACAGCGACACAGATACGCAGTATTTT CATSDFRDSDTDTQYF
TRBJ1-1 TRBV18 - - TGTGCCAGCTCACCACAGGCCGGGGTGAACACTGAAGCTTTCTTT CASSPQAGVNTEAFF
TRBJ2-1 TRBV7-9 - TRBD2 TGTGCCAGCAGCTTGACTAGCGGGGGCTACAATGAGCAGTTCTTC CASSLTSGGYNEQFF
TRBJ1-4 TRBV18 - TRBD1 TGTGCCAGCTCACCGGACAGGGGGCGAAATGAAAAACTGTTTTTT CASSPDRGRNEKLFF
TRBJ1-2 TRBV2 - TRBD1 TGTGCCAGCAGCCCCGTCGCTATCCTGACAGGGGAAGGCTACACCTTC CASSPVAILTGEGYTF
TRBJ1-1 TRBV12-3/TRBV12-4 - TRBD1 TGTGCCAGCAGTCCGAGGACAGGGGGAGCTTTCTTT CASSPRTGGAFF
TRBJ2-3 TRBV9 - TRBD2 TGTGCCAGCGGGGGCGGGGGGGCCTCAGATACGCAGTATTTT CASGGGGASDTQYF
TRBJ1-1 TRBV6-5 - - TGTGCCAGCAGTTACGGCCTGGGGGGGGTGGATACTGAAGCTTTCTTT CASSYGLGGVDTEAFF
TRBJ2-1 TRBV5-4 - TRBD2 TGTGCCAGCAGCTCCGGACTAGCGCAGGGTGAGCAGTTCTTC CASSSGLAQGEQFF
TRBJ1-1 TRBV4-1 - - TGCGCCAGCAGCAGCCGGGACGGGAGGTACACTGAAGCTTTCTTT CASSSRDGRYTEAFF
TRBJ1-5 TRBV4-1 - - TGCGCCAGCAGCCAAGGGGCCGGCTATAGCAATCAGCCCCAGCATTTT CASSQGAGYSNQPQHF
TRBJ1-1 TRBV7-9 - - TGTGCCAGCAGCGGTCGACAGCTTGAAGCTTTCTTT CASSGRQLEAFF
TRBJ2-5 TRBV15 - TRBD1 TGTGCCACCAGCAGCCGGACAGGGGGCGCAGAGACCCAGTACTTC CATSSRTGGAETQYF